A selection of T cell receptor beta chains follows, all from one sample in a study of human T cells and chemical hapten exposure. TCRdb analysed the RACE reads with MiXCR anew, one entry per CDR3 protein. The table has roughly 36,000 distinct CDR3 sequences, over 9% seen once. This specimen consisted of whole blood, obtained in connection with sensitization to the hapten diphenylcyclopropenone (DPC). All receptors come from a man aged 45-65 years with alopecia areata. Some clones in this sample may be carry-over from other donors' samples. Both conserved end residues are part of each CDR3. The D gene is left open where the match is weak. Clone sizes are given selectively: once, few, many, or a class where the clone is expanded.

J: TRBJ1-4
D: -
size: -
V: TRBV11-2
CDR3: CASSTQLGQGYFRGGKLFF
DNA: TGTGCCAGCAGCACACAACTCGGGCAGGGTTATTTCCGTGGTGGAAAACTGTTTTTT

J: TRBJ1-1
D: TRBD1
size: many
V: TRBV29-1
CDR3: CSVEDRGIEAFF
DNA: TGCAGCGTTGAGGACAGGGGAATTGAAGCTTTCTTT

J: TRBJ2-1
D: -
size: many
V: TRBV6-6
CDR3: CASSYGLSSYNEQFF
DNA: TGTGCCAGCAGTTACGGGCTGAGCTCCTACAATGAGCAGTTCTTC

J: TRBJ2-1
D: TRBD2
size: -
V: TRBV29-1
CDR3: CSVGRLAGVNEQFF
DNA: TGCAGCGTTGGTAGGCTAGCGGGAGTCAATGAGCAGTTCTTC

J: TRBJ2-7
D: -
size: few
V: TRBV7-2
CDR3: CASSRGGGAYEQYF
DNA: TGTGCCAGCAGCCGCGGCGGCGGAGCTTACGAGCAGTACTTC

J: TRBJ2-5
D: TRBD2
size: few
V: TRBV29-1
CDR3: CSVRLAGEETQYF
DNA: TGCAGCGTTCGACTAGCGGGAGAGGAGACCCAGTACTTC

J: TRBJ2-7
D: TRBD1
size: many
V: TRBV30
CDR3: CAWSASRQGRLEQYF
DNA: TGTGCCTGGAGTGCCTCCCGACAGGGTCGTCTCGAGCAGTACTTC

J: TRBJ1-1
D: TRBD1
size: -
V: TRBV27
CDR3: CASSPTGAYTEAFF
DNA: TGTGCCAGCAGTCCAACAGGGGCGTACACTGAAGCTTTCTTT

J: TRBJ1-2
D: TRBD1
size: many
V: TRBV5-6
CDR3: CASSLGTGGNGYTF
DNA: TGTGCCAGCAGCTTGGGAACAGGGGGTAATGGCTACACCTTC

J: TRBJ2-5
D: TRBD1
size: many
V: TRBV20-1
CDR3: CSASTGGPDQETQYF
DNA: TGCAGTGCGTCGACAGGGGGCCCCGACCAAGAGACCCAGTACTTC

J: TRBJ1-2
D: -
size: many
V: TRBV28
CDR3: CASGAFDYGYTF
DNA: TGTGCCTCCGGGGCCTTCGACTATGGCTACACCTTC

J: TRBJ2-5
D: -
size: many
V: TRBV29-1
CDR3: CSVTGSQETQYF
DNA: TGCAGCGTCACAGGGAGCCAAGAGACCCAGTACTTC

J: TRBJ2-7
D: -
size: many
V: TRBV7-9
CDR3: CASSMDISYEQYF
DNA: TGTGCCAGCAGCATGGACATATCTTACGAGCAGTACTTC

J: TRBJ2-1
D: -
size: many
V: TRBV2
CDR3: CASMAGLTREYNEQFF
DNA: TGTGCCAGCATGGCGGGGCTTACCCGAGAGTACAATGAGCAGTTCTTC

J: TRBJ2-3
D: TRBD2
size: -
V: TRBV7-8
CDR3: CASSLVRGRVDTQYF
DNA: TGTGCCAGCAGCTTAGTTCGTGGGAGGGTAGATACGCAGTATTTT

J: TRBJ2-7
D: TRBD1
size: few
V: TRBV28
CDR3: CASSLDRSSYEQYF
DNA: TGTGCCAGCAGTTTGGACAGGAGCTCCTACGAGCAGTACTTC

J: TRBJ1-6
D: TRBD1
size: many
V: TRBV7-2
CDR3: CASSLSRGSDSPLHF
DNA: TGTGCCAGCAGCTTATCCAGGGGGAGTGATTCACCCCTCCACTTT

J: TRBJ2-1
D: TRBD1
size: many
V: TRBV14
CDR3: CASSPQGVWEQFF
DNA: TGTGCCAGCAGCCCACAGGGGGTTTGGGAGCAGTTCTTC

J: TRBJ2-3
D: TRBD1
size: -
V: TRBV5-4
CDR3: CASSLAQGADTQYF
DNA: TGTGCCAGCAGCTTGGCGCAGGGGGCAGATACGCAGTATTTT

J: TRBJ2-2
D: -
size: few
V: TRBV7-9
CDR3: CASSPPRRSKTYTGELFF
DNA: TGTGCCAGCAGCCCCCCTCGGAGGAGCAAAACGTACACCGGGGAGCTGTTTTTT

J: TRBJ1-1
D: -
size: -
V: TRBV29-1
CDR3: CSVEGGLNTEAFF
DNA: TGCAGCGTTGAGGGGGGATTGAACACTGAAGCTTTCTTT

J: TRBJ2-1
D: TRBD2
size: many
V: TRBV7-2
CDR3: CASSPERGGEQFF
DNA: TGTGCCAGCAGCCCGGAGCGGGGCGGGGAGCAGTTCTTC

J: TRBJ2-7
D: TRBD2
size: many
V: TRBV7-2
CDR3: CASSPTSETYEQYF
DNA: TGTGCCAGCAGCCCCACTAGCGAGACCTACGAGCAGTACTTC

J: TRBJ2-2
D: -
size: few
V: TRBV21-1
CDR3: CASLGSSIVDTGELFF
DNA: TGTGCCAGCTTAGGCTCTAGCATAGTCGACACCGGGGAGCTGTTTTTT

J: TRBJ2-7
D: TRBD1
size: many
V: TRBV29-1
CDR3: CSVRGQGAVYEQYF
DNA: TGCAGCGTGCGCGGACAGGGGGCGGTCTACGAGCAGTACTTC